This TCR beta chain came from a study of a mutant IDH1 vaccine in newly diagnosed glioma. Across the whole study: The sex distribution of treated patients was about 62% male and about 40% female, with a mean age of roughly 40 years.

Repertoires were generated with immunoSEQ multiplex PCR, while TCRdb's copy carries only in-frame clones and drops some. The table shows approximately 110,000 clones, with roughly 90% occurring only once. To note about this clone: Its target is not known. Mismatch with germline at one junction end may stem from a read error.

Stated time point: week 11, during vaccination. Topical imiquimod accompanied each vaccine dose, which consisted of 300 ug of mutant IDH1 20-mer peptide. The germline V gene encodes CDR1 SSHAT and CDR2 FNYEAQ (reference sequence). The CDR3 covers 14 residues. This chain uses TRBV7-7 with TRBJ2-1; 7 nucleotides match TRBD1. The receptor's source is a woman between 45 and 60 years old with glioma. The sample in question was PBMCs, obtained from a glioma patient whose treatment included an IDH1 peptide vaccine. The CDR3: CASSLGQGVGEQFF. As DNA, the CDR3 is TGTGCTAGCAGCTTAGGGCAGGGGGTTGGTGAGCAGTTCTTC.